Described below is a single T cell receptor beta chain sequence and its context. Its antigen is not identified. The data are from a study of post-analysis software for immune sequencing data. Germline CDR1 SGHDN, CDR2 FVKESK. Between the trimmed V and J ends, which lost 0 bases and 9 bases, there was a span of 12 bases. The CDR3 extends over 15 amino acids. Study-wide points: Relative to controls, patients had 5 or 6 TRBV segments at higher frequency, with TRBV5-6, TRBV5-1 and TRBV20-1 among these.

Every TCR beta cDNA library bore unique molecular identifiers. TCRdb reprocessed the PCR reads with MiXCR, giving one entry per CDR3 protein. The data contain a few hundred thousand distinct CDR3 sequences, around a third of them singletons. The clonotype comes from a girl under 18 with multiple sclerosis. The chain joins TRBV14 to TRBJ1-6; weak D call: TRBD1 (5 bases). Material for sequencing was blood. DNA of the CDR3: TGTGCCAGCAGCCAAGAAACAGGATGGGCTTCACCCCTCCACTTT. The encoded protein is CASSQETGWASPLHF.